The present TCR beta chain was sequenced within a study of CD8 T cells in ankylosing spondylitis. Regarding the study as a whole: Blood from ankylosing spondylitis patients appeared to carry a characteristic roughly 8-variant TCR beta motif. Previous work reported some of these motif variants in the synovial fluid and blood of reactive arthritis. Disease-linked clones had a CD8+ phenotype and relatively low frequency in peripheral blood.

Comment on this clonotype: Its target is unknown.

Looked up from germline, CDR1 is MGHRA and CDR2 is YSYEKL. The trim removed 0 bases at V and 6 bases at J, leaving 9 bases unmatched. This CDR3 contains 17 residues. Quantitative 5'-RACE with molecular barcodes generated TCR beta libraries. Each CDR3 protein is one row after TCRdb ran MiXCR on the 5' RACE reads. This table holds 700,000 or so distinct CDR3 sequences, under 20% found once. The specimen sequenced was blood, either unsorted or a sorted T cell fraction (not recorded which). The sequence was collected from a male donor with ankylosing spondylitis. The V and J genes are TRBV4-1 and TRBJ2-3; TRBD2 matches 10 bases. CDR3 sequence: CASSQDREAGGRDTQYF. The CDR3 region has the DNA TGCGCCAGCAGCCAAGATCGGGAAGCGGGGGGGCGTGATACGCAGTATTTT.